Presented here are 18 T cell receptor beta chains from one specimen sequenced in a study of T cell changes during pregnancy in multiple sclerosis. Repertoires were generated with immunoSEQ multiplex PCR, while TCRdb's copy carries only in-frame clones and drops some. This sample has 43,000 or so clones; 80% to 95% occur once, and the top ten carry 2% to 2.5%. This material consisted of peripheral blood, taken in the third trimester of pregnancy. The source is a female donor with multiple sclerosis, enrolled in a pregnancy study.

CDR3 loop: CATRTSGKGTGAQYF. CDR3 in DNA: TGTGCCACCAGGACTAGCGGGAAGGGGACGGGGGCGCAGTATTTT. The chain has TRBV6-6 and TRBJ2-3, with 12 positions matching TRBD2. Germline V gene data show CDR1 as MNHNY and CDR2 as SVGAGI (reference sequence). Trimming at V came to 10 bases and at J to 10 bases, leaving 15 bases not matched to a gene. The CDR3 covers 15 residues.

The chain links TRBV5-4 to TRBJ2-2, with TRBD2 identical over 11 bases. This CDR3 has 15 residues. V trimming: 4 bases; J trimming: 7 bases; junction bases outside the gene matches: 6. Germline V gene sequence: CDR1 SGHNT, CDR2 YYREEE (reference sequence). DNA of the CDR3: TGTGCCAGCAGCGGGACTAGCGGTCCCGACGGGGAGCTGTTTTTT. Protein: CASSGTSGPDGELFF. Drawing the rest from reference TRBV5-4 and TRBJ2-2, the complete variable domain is ETGVTQSPTHLIKTRGQQVTLRCSSQSGHNTVSWYQQALGQGPQFIFQYYREEENGRGNFPPRFSGLQFPNYSSELNVNALELDDSALYLCASSGTSGPDGELFFGEGSRLTVL.

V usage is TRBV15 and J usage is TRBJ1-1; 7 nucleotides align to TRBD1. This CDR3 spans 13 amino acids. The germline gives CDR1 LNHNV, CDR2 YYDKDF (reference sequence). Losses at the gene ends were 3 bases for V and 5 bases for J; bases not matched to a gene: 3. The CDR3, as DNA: TGTGCCACCAGCAGGCCGGACAGGACTGAAGCTTTCTTT. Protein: CATSRPDRTEAFF.

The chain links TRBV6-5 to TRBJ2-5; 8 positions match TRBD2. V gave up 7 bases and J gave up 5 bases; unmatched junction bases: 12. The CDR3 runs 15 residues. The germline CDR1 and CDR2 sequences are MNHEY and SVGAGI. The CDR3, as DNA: TGTGCCAGCACCCCCCTCGCGGGAGGATTGGAGACCCAGTACTTC. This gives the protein CASTPLAGGLETQYF.

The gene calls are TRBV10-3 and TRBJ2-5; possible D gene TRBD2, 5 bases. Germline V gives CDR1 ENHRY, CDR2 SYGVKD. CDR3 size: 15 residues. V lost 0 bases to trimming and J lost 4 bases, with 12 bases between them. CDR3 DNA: TGTGCCATCAGTGAGTCGACGGTTGCGGGAGAGACCCAGTACTTC. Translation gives CAISESTVAGETQYF.

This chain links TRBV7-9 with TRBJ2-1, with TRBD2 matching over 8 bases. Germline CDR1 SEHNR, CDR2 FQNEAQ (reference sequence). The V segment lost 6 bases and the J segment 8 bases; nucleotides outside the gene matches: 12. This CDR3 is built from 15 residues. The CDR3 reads CASRLGLGETDEQFF. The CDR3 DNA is TGTGCCAGCAGACTGGGACTAGGGGAGACAGATGAGCAGTTCTTC. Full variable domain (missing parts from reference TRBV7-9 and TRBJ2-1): DTGVSQNPRHKITKRGQNVTFRCDPISEHNRLYWYRQTLGQGPEFLTYFQNEAQLEKSRLLSDRFSAERPKGSFSTLEIQRTEQGDSAMYLCASRLGLGETDEQFFGPGTRLTVL.

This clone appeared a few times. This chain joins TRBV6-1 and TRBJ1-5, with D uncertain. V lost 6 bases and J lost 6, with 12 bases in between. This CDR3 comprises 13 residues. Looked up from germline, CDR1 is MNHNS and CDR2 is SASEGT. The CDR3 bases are TGTGCCAGCAGGTCCCAGGAAAGTCAGCCCCAGCATTTT. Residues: CASRSQESQPQHF.

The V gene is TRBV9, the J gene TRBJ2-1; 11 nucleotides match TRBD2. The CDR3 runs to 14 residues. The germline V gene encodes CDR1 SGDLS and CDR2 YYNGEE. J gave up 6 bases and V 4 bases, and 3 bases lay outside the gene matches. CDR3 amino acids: CASSKGLAGNEQFF. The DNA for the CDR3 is TGTGCCAGCAGCAAAGGACTAGCGGGCAATGAGCAGTTCTTC.

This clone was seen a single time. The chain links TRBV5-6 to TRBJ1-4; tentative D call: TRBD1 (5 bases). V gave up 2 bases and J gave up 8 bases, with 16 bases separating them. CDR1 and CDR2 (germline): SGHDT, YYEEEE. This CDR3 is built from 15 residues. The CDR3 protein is CASSFSGLAYEKLFF. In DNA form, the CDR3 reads TGTGCCAGCAGCTTTTCGGGACTAGCCTACGAAAAACTGTTTTTT.

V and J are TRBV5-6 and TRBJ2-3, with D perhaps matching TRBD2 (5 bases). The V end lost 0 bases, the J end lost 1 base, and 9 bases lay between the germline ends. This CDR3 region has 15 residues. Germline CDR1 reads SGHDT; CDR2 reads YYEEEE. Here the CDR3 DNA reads TGTGCCAGCAGCTTGGGGGTTAGCGGCACAGATACGCAGTATTTT. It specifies CASSLGVSGTDTQYF. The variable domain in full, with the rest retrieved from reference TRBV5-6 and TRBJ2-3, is DAGVTQSPTHLIKTRGQQVTLRCSPKSGHDTVSWYQQALGQGPQFIFQYYEEEERQRGNFPDRFSGHQFPNYSSELNVNALLLGDSALYLCASSLGVSGTDTQYFGPGTRLTVL.

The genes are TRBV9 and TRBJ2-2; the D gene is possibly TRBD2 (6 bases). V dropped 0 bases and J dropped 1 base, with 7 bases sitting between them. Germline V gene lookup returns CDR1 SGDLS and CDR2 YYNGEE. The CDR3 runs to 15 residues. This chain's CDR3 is CASSVVGGNTGELFF. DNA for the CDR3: TGTGCCAGCAGCGTAGTCGGGGGGAACACCGGGGAGCTGTTTTTT.

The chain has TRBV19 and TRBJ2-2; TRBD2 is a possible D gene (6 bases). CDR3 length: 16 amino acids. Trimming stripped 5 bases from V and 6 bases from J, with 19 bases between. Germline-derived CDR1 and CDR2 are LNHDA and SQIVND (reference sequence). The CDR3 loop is CASSLGAGQGAGELFF. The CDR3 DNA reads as TGTGCCAGTAGTCTAGGAGCGGGTCAAGGGGCCGGGGAGCTGTTTTTT.

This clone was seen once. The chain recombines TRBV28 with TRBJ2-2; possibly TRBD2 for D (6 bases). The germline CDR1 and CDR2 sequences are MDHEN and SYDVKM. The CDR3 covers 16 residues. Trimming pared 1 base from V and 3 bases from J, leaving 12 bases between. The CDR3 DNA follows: TGTGCCAGCAGTTTATCGACTAGTCGGTACACCGGGGAGCTGTTTTTT. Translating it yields CASSLSTSRYTGELFF.

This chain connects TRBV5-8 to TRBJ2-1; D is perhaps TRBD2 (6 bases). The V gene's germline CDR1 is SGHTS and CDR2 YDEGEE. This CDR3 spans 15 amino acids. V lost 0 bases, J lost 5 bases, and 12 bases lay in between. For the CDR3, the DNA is TGTGCCAGCAGCTTGGTGCGGGGCGGACACAATGAGCAGTTCTTC. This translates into CASSLVRGGHNEQFF.

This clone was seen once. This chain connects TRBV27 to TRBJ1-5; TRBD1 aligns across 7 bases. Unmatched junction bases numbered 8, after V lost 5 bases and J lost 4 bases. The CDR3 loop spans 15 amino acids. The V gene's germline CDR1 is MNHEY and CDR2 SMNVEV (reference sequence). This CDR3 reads CASSPRQGPNQPQHF. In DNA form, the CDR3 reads TGTGCCAGCAGTCCCCGACAGGGCCCTAATCAGCCCCAGCATTTT.

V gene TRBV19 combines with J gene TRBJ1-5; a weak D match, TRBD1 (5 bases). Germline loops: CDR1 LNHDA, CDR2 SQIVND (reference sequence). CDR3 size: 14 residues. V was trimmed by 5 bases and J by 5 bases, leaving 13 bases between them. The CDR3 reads CASSFPGGDQPQHF. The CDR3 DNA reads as TGTGCCAGTAGTTTCCCCGGGGGGGATCAGCCCCAGCATTTT.

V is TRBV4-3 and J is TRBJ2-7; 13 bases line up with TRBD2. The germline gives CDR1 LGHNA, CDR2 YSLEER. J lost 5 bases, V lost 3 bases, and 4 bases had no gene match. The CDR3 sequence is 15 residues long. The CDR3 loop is CASSHRTSGRNEQYF. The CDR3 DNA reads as TGCGCCAGCAGCCACAGGACTAGCGGGAGAAACGAGCAGTACTTC.

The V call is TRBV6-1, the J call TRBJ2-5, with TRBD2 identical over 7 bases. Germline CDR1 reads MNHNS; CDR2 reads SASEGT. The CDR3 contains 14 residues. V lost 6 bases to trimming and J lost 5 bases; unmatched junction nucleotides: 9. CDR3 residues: CASRPTLGGETQYF. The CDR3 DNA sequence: TGTGCCAGCAGACCCACCCTGGGAGGGGAGACCCAGTACTTC.